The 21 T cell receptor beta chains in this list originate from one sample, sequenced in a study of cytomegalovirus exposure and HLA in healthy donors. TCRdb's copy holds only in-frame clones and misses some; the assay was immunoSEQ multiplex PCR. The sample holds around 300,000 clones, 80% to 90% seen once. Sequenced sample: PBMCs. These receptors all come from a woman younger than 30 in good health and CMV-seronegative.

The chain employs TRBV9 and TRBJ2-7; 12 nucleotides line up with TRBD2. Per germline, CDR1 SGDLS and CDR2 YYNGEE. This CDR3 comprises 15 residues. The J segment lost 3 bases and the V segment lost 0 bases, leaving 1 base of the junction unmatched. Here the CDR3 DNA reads TGTGCCAGCAGCGTAGGACTAGCGGGAGACTACGAGCAGTACTTC. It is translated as CASSVGLAGDYEQYF.

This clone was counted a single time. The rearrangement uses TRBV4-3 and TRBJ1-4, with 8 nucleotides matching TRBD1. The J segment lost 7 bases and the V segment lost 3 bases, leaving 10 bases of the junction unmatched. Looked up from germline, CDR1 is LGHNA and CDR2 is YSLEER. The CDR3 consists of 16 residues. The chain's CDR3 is CASSQGQDRVREKLFF. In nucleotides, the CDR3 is TGCGCCAGCAGCCAGGGTCAGGACAGGGTGCGTGAAAAACTGTTTTTT.

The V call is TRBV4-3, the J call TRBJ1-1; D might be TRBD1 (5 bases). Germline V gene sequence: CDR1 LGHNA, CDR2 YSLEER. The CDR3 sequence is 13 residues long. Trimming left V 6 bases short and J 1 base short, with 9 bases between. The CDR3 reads CASREQENTEAFF. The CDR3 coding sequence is TGCGCCAGCAGGGAACAGGAGAACACTGAAGCTTTCTTT.

The CDR3 nucleotides are TGTGCCACCCTTCTATCTAGCGGGGGGGCCGCAGATACGCAGTATTTT. It translates to CATLLSSGGAADTQYF. The rearrangement uses TRBV13 and TRBJ2-3; 12 nucleotides agree with TRBD2. J gave up 4 bases and V 10 bases, and 12 bases lay outside the gene matches. Germline assignment: CDR1 PRHDT and CDR2 FYEKMQ (reference sequence). This CDR3 is built from 16 residues.

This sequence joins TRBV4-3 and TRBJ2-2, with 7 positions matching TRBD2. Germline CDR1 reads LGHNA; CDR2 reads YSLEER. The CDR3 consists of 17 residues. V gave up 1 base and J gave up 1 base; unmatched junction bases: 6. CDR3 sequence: CASSQGPAGENTGELFF. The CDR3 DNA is TGCGCCAGCAGCCAAGGCCCCGCGGGGGAGAACACCGGGGAGCTGTTTTTT.

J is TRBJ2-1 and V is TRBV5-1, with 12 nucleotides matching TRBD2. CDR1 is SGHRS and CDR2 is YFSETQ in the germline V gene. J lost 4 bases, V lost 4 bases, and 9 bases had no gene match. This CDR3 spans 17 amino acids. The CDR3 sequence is CASSDRLAGDQYNEQFF. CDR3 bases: TGCGCCAGCAGCGACAGACTAGCGGGGGACCAATACAATGAGCAGTTCTTC.

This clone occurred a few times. CDR3 residues: CAWSLAGVGGELFF. CDR3 bases: TGTGCCTGGAGTTTAGCGGGAGTAGGCGGGGAGCTGTTTTTT. The chain joins TRBV30 to TRBJ2-2; TRBD2 aligns across 9 bases. Trimming took 2 bases from V and 7 from J; bases not matched to a gene: 5. Germline V CDR1 and CDR2: GTSNPN, SVGIG (reference sequence). The CDR3 spans 14 residues.

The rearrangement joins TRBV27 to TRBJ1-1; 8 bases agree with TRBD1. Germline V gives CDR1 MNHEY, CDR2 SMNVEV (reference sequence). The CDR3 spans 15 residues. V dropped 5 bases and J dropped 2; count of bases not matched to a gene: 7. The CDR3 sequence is CASSPWDRSNTEAFF. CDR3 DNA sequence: TGTGCCAGCAGTCCTTGGGACAGGAGTAACACTGAAGCTTTCTTT.

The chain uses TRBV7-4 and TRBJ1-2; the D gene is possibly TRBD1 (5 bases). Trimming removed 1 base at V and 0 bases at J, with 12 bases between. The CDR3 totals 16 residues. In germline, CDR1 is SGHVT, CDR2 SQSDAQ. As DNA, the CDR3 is TGTGCCAGCAGCTTAGTGTGGCAGGGAACTAACTATGGCTACACCTTC. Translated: CASSLVWQGTNYGYTF.

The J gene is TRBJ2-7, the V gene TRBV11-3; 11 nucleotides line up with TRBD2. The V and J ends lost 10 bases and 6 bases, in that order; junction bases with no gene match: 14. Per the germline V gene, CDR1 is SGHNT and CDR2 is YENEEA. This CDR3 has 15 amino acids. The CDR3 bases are TGTGCCACAACTCCAACTAGCGGGGGCTCCGCCGAGCAGTACTTC. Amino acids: CATTPTSGGSAEQYF. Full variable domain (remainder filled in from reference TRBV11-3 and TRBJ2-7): EAGVVQSPRYKIIEKKQPVAFWCNPISGHNTLYWYLQNLGQGPELLIRYENEEAVDDSQLPKDRFSAERLKGVDSTLKIQPAELGDSAVYLCATTPTSGGSAEQYFGPGTRLTVT.

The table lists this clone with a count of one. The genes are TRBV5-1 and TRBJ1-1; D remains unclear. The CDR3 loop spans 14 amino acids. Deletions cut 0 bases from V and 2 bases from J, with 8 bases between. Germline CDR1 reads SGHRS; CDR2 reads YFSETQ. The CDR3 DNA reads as TGCGCCAGCAGCTTGGATGAGGGTAACACTGAAGCTTTCTTT. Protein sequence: CASSLDEGNTEAFF.

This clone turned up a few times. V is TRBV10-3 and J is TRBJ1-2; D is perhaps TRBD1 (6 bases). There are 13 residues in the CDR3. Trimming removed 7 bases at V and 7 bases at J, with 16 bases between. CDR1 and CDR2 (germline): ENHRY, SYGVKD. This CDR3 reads CAITADRLRGYTF. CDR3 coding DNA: TGTGCCATCACCGCCGACAGGTTGCGTGGCTACACCTTC.

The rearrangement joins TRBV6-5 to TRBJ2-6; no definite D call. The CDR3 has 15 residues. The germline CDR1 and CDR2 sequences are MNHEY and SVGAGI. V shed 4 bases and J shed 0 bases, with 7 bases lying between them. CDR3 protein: CASSSQSSGANVLTF. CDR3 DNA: TGTGCCAGCAGTTCCCAGTCCTCTGGGGCCAACGTCCTGACTTTC.

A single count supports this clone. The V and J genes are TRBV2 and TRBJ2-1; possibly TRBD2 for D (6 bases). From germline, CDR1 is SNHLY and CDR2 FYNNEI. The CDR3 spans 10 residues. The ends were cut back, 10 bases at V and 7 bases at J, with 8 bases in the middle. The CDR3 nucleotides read TGTGCCACTGCGGGGAATGAGCAGTTCTTC. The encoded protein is CATAGNEQFF.

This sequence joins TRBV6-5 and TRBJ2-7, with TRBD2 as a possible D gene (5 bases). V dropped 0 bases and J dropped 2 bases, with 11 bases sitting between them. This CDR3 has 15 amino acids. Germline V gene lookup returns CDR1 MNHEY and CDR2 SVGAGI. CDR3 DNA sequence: TGTGCCAGCAGTTACTCTTCGGGAAACCCCTACGAGCAGTACTTC. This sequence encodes CASSYSSGNPYEQYF.

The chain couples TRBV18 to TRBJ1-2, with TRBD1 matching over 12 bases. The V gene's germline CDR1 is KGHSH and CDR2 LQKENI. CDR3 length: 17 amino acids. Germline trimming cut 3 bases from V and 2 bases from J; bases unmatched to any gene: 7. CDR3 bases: TGTGCCAGCTCACCTACCGGGGGACAGGGGGCAAACTATGGCTACACCTTC. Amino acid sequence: CASSPTGGQGANYGYTF. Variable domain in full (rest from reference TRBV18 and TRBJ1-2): NAGVMQNPRHLVRRRGQEARLRCSPMKGHSHVYWYRQLPEEGLKFMVYLQKENIIDESGMPKERFSAEFPKEGPSILRIQQVVRGDSAAYFCASSPTGGQGANYGYTFGSGTRLTVV.

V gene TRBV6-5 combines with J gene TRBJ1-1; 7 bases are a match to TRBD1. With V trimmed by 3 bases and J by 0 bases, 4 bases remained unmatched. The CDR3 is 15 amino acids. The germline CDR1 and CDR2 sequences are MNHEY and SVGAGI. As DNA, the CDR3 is TGTGCCAGCAGTTATAGGGGGCGGGTGAACACTGAAGCTTTCTTT. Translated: CASSYRGRVNTEAFF.

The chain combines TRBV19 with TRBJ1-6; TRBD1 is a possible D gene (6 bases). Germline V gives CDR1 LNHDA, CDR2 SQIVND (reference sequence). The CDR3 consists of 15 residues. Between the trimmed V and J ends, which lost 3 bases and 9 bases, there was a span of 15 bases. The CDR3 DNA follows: TGTGCCAGTAGTATTGGGGGCTACGGAGGTTCACCCCTCCACTTT. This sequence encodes CASSIGGYGGSPLHF.

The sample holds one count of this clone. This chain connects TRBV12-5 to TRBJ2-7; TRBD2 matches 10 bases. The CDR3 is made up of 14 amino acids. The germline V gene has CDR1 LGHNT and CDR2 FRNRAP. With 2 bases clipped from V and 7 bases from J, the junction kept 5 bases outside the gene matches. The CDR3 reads CASGLSGRAGEQYF. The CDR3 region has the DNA TGTGCTAGTGGTTTGAGCGGGAGGGCCGGGGAGCAGTACTTC.

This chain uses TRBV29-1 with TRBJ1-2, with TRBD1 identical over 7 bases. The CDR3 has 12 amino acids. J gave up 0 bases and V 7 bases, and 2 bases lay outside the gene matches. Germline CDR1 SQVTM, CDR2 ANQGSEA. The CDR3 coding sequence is TGCAGCGGACAGGGTACTAACTATGGCTACACCTTC. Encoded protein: CSGQGTNYGYTF. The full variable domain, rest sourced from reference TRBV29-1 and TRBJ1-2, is SAVISQKPSRDICQRGTSLTIQCQVDSQVTMMFWYRQQPGQSLTLIATANQGSEATYESGFVIDKFPISRPNLTFSTLTVSNMSPEDSSIYLCSGQGTNYGYTFGSGTRLTVV.

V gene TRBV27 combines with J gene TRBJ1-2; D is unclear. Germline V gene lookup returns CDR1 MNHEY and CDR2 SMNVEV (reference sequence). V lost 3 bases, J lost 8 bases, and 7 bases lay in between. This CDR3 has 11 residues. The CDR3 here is CASSFGRGYTF. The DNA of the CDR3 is TGTGCCAGCAGTTTTGGGCGCGGCTACACCTTC.